This T cell receptor beta chain was documented in a study of T cell clonotyping in hematopoietic cell transplantation. Produced via immunoSEQ multiplex PCR; TCRdb's table is partial and in-frame only. The data hold about 10,000 clones, with 51% observed a single time. This clone has only a few counts. Its antigen is currently unknown. General study results and limits: Recipient TCR diversity dropped after transplant; expanded clonotypes rose from day 30 to 180. Broader posttransplant TCR repertoire diversity was predicted by graft donor and pretransplant recipient Inverse Simpson Index values.

Between the trimmed V and J ends, which lost 1 base and 7 bases, there was a span of 16 bases. Germline CDR1 SGHDN, CDR2 FVKESK. The length of the CDR3 is 15 residues. This TCR derives from a female patient aged 50-60 years who had an allogeneic stem cell transplant from an unrelated donor, so the T cells may come from the graft donor. Some clones in this sample may be carry-over from other donors' samples. J is TRBJ1-1 and V is TRBV14; no definite D call. This material consisted of peripheral blood mononuclear cells, taken 100 days after allogeneic stem cell transplant. In nucleotides, the CDR3 is TGTGCCAGCAGCCAAGTATACAAGTACGGAAATGAAGCTTTCTTT. Protein: CASSQVYKYGNEAFF.